What follows describes a single T cell receptor beta chain. The antigen is unknown. The entry originates in a study of shared clonotypes between healthy human individuals. The CDR3 contains 15 residues. After removal of 2 bases from V and 3 bases from J, the junction contained 7 bases not matched to a gene. The germline V gene has CDR1 SGHRS and CDR2 YFSETQ. Notes on the study in general: A reduction in generation probabilities was seen for non-shared clonotypes relative to those shared by all four donors.

The data were produced by immunoSEQ multiplex PCR, yet TCRdb's version contains in-frame clones alone and is incomplete. The top ten hold less than 0.35% of the sample, which has some 580,000 clones, roughly 98% seen once. Naive CD8 isolation took CD45RO-negative cells positively selected for CCR7 and excluded terminally differentiated effector memory CD45RA+ cells. The receptor comes from a man aged 25 to 40 in good health. Sequencing input: naive CD8+ T cells sorted from blood. This rearrangement joins TRBV5-1 to TRBJ1-2; 7 nucleotides agree with TRBD1. CDR3 amino acids: CASSLTGTDYYGYTF. DNA of the CDR3: TGCGCCAGCAGCTTAACCGGGACAGACTACTATGGCTACACCTTC.